The 10 T cell receptor beta chains below all came from one sample that was sequenced in a study of CD8+ T cells in alopecia areata. Once RNA had been extracted, it was reverse transcribed into cDNA to act as the sequencing template. Generated by immunoSEQ multiplex PCR, the TCRdb table keeps only in-frame clones and is missing some. The profile shows about 220,000 clones, around three fifths of them singletons. Treatment noted: oral pan-JAK inhibitor, 5-10 mg twice daily. The specimen was CD4+ T cells sorted from blood, collected at week 4, from a patient treated with tofacitinib. The source of these receptors is a human donor with alopecia areata.

This clone was picked up a small number of times. The chain carries TRBV18 and TRBJ2-7; TRBD1 agrees at 7 bases. Trimming cost V 3 bases and J 2 bases; bases outside gene matches: 1. The CDR3 runs 13 residues. From germline, CDR1 is KGHSH and CDR2 LQKENI. The CDR3 coding sequence is TGTGCCAGCTCACCCGGGACAGCCTACGAGCAGTACTTC. Its translation: CASSPGTAYEQYF.

V usage is TRBV5-6 and J usage is TRBJ1-1, with D possibly matching TRBD1 (5 bases). Trimming shortened V by 4 bases and J by 1 base, and 14 bases separated the two germline ends. CDR3 length: 15 residues. Germline CDR1 and CDR2: SGHDT and YYEEEE. CDR3 coding DNA: TGTGCCAGCAGCGGGGAGAGGACAAGGAACACTGAAGCTTTCTTT. Its translation: CASSGERTRNTEAFF. Filled out from reference TRBV5-6 and TRBJ1-1, the complete variable domain reads DAGVTQSPTHLIKTRGQQVTLRCSPKSGHDTVSWYQQALGQGPQFIFQYYEEEERQRGNFPDRFSGHQFPNYSSELNVNALLLGDSALYLCASSGERTRNTEAFFGQGTRLTVV.

There are a few counts of this clone. The chain is built from TRBV19 and TRBJ1-2; TRBD1 is a possible D gene (5 bases). Trimming shortened V by 6 bases and J by 4 bases, and 6 bases separated the two germline ends. This CDR3 has 11 residues. Germline CDR1 and CDR2: LNHDA and SQIVND (reference sequence). Here the CDR3 DNA reads TGTGCCAGTAGACAGGTCTATGGCTACACCTTC. Protein: CASRQVYGYTF.

The chain links TRBV29-1 to TRBJ1-3, with TRBD1 identical over 7 bases. Per the germline V gene, CDR1 is SQVTM and CDR2 is ANQGSEA. J lost 0 bases, V lost 6 bases, and 5 bases had no gene match. This CDR3 comprises 14 residues. The DNA of the CDR3 is TGCAGCGTCGTACAGGGGCTCTCTGGAAACACCATATATTTT. It encodes CSVVQGLSGNTIYF.

V gene TRBV2 combines with J gene TRBJ2-3; D call uncertain. CDR1 is SNHLY, CDR2 FYNNEI, per germline. The CDR3 covers 11 residues. V was trimmed by 8 bases and J by 7 bases, leaving 10 bases between them. The CDR3 sequence is CASGPSNTQYF. For the CDR3, the DNA is TGTGCCAGCGGGCCTTCAAATACGCAGTATTTT.

This clone was observed once. This chain connects TRBV11-2 to TRBJ1-5; TRBD1 might be the D (5 bases). The CDR3 is made up of 15 amino acids. Trimming cost V 3 bases and J 1 base, with 10 bases left between them. CDR1 is SGHAT and CDR2 is FQNNGV in the germline V gene. Here the CDR3 reads CASSFTAGSNQPQHF. The CDR3 nucleotides are TGTGCCAGCAGCTTCACGGCAGGGAGCAATCAGCCCCAGCATTTT.

V usage is TRBV9 and J usage is TRBJ2-3; tentative D call: TRBD1 (6 bases). This CDR3 contains 14 residues. Trimming cost V 0 bases and J 4 bases, with 9 bases left between them. Per germline, CDR1 SGDLS and CDR2 YYNGEE. Here the CDR3 DNA reads TGTGCCAGCAGCGTAGAGGCAGGGGCAGATACGCAGTATTTT. It encodes CASSVEAGADTQYF.

This clone was seen more than once but under ten times. CDR3 in DNA: TGCAGCGTTGACGATGGCTACACCTTC. It codes for CSVDDGYTF. This chain links TRBV29-1 with TRBJ1-2; D gene ambiguous. V lost 3 bases, J lost 6 bases, and 2 bases lay in between. Looked up from germline, CDR1 is SQVTM and CDR2 is ANQGSEA. The CDR3 extends over 9 amino acids.

The chain employs TRBV6-6 and TRBJ1-2; perhaps TRBD1 as D (6 bases). Trimming pared 5 bases from V and 6 bases from J, leaving 13 bases between. The CDR3 covers 13 residues. Germline lookup yields CDR1 MNHNY and CDR2 SVGAGI (reference sequence). CDR3 loop: CASSHTGSDGYTF. The CDR3, as DNA: TGTGCCAGCAGTCATACAGGGTCTGATGGCTACACCTTC.

For the CDR3, the DNA is TGTGCCAGCAGGGGACTAGTCATCTCTGGGGCCAACGTCCTGACTTTC. Translating it yields CASRGLVISGANVLTF. The gene calls are TRBV2 and TRBJ2-6; TRBD2 agrees at 8 bases. The CDR3 spans 16 residues. Looked up from germline, CDR1 is SNHLY and CDR2 is FYNNEI. With 6 bases clipped from V and 0 bases from J, the junction kept 4 bases outside the gene matches.